The subject of this entry is one T cell receptor (beta chain). The source of the sample is a study of T cells in Graves' hyperthyroidism and ophthalmopathy. TCR beta CDR3 sequences were amplified from RNA transcripts. HTBI primers were employed in a first-round RT-PCR of the TCR CDR3. TCRdb ran MiXCR on the multiplex PCR reads and lists one entry per CDR3 protein. The repertoire holds approximately 600,000 distinct CDR3 sequences, with about 17% as singletons. Trimming stripped 4 bases from V and 0 bases from J, with 10 bases between. This CDR3 contains 14 residues. CDR1 is SGHKS, CDR2 YYEKEE, per germline (reference sequence). Graves' hyperthyroidism qualified as stable when ophthalmopathy did not progress within 18 months. Among the patients, aged 18 to 65, hyperthyroidism was newly diagnosed and had lasted under 2 months.

Material for sequencing was blood. The chain joins TRBV5-5 to TRBJ1-1; maybe TRBD1 (5 bases). This clonotype originated in a woman aged 25-40 years with Graves' hyperthyroidism. CDR3 nucleotide sequence: TGTGCCAGCAGCACGGGACCGCTGAACACTGAAGCTTTCTTT. It specifies CASSTGPLNTEAFF.